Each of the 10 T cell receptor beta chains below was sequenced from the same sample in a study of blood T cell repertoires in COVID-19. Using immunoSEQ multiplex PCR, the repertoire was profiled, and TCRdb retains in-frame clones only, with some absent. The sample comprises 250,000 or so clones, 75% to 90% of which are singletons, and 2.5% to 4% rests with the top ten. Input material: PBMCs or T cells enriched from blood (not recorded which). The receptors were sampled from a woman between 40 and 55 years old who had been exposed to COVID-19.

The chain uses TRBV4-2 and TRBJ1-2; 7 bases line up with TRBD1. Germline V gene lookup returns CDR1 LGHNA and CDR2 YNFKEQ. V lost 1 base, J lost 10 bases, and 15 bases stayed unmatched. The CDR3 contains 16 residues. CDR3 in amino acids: CASSQVPPRGQSDYTF. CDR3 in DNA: TGTGCCAGCAGCCAAGTACCCCCCCGGGGACAGTCAGACTACACCTTC.

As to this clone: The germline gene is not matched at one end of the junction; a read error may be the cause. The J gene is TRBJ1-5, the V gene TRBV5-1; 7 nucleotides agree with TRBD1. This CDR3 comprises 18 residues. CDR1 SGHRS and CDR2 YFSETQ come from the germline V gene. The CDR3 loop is CASSLDPTGVGGNQPQHF. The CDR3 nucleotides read TGTGCCAGCAGCTTGGATCCTACAGGGGTCGGCGGCAATCAGCCCCAGCATTTT.

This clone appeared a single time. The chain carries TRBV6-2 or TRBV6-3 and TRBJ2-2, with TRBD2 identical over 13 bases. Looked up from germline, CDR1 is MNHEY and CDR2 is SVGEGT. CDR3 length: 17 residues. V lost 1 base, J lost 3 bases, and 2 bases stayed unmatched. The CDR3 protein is CASSYLGLAGYTGELFF. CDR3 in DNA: TGTGCCAGCAGTTACTTGGGACTAGCGGGATACACCGGGGAGCTGTTTTTT.

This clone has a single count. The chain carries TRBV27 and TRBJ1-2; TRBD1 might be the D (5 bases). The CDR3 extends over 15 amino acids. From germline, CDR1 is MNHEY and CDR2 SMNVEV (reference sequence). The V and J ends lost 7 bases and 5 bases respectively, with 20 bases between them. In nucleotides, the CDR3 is TGTGCCAGCATGCACCAGGGCCTAAGTTCATATGGCTACACCTTC. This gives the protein CASMHQGLSSYGYTF.

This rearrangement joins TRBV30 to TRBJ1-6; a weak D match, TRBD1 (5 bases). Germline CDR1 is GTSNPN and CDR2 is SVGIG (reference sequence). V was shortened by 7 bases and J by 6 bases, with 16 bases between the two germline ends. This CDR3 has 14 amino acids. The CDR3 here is CALRREGFNSPLHF. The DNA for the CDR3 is TGTGCCTTGCGGAGGGAGGGGTTTAATTCACCCCTCCACTTT.

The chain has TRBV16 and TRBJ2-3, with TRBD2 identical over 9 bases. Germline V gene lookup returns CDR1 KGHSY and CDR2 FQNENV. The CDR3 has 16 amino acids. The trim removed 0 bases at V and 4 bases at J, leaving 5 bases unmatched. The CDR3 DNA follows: TGTGCCAGCAGCCAATCGGGGCGGGAGGGAGCAGATACGCAGTATTTT. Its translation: CASSQSGREGADTQYF.

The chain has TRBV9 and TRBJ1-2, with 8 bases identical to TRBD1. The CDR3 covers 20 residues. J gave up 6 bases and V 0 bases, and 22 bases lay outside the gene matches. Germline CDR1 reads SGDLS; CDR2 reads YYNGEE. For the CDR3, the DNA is TGTGCCAGCAGCGTAGCTCCCATGACTTCGGCAGCCGGGACAGGAGATGGCTACACCTTC. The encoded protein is CASSVAPMTSAAGTGDGYTF.

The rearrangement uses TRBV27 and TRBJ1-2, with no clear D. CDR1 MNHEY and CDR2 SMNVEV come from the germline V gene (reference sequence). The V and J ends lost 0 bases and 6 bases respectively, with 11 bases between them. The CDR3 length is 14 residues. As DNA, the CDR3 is TGTGCCAGCAGTTTATCCCGGGGTCTTAATGGCTACACCTTC. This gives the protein CASSLSRGLNGYTF.

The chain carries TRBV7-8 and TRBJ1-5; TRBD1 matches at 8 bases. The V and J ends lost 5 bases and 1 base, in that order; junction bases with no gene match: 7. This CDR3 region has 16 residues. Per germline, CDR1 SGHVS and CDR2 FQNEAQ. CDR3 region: CASSRQGTNSNQPQHF. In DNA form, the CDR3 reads TGTGCCAGCAGCAGACAGGGGACAAACAGCAATCAGCCCCAGCATTTT.

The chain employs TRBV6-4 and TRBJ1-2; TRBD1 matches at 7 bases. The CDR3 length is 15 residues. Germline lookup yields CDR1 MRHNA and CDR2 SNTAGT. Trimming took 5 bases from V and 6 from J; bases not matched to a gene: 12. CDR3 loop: CASSRQPGTADGYTF. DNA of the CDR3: TGTGCCAGCAGTAGACAACCCGGGACAGCTGATGGCTACACCTTC.